This T cell receptor beta chain emerged from a study of blood T cell repertoires in COVID-19. Assay used: immunoSEQ multiplex PCR; TCRdb lists only in-frame clones, some missing. In the table there are around 37,000 clones, just under 75% of which are singletons. The CDR3 spans 14 residues. Germline V gene lookup returns CDR1 KGHDR and CDR2 SFDVKD. V dropped 4 bases and J dropped 5 bases, with 13 bases sitting between them. The TCR sequence derives from a man aged 70-80 years with COVID-19, enrolled during active disease. V usage is TRBV24-1 and J usage is TRBJ2-5, with a possible D match to TRBD1 (6 bases). Sequenced sample: peripheral blood. The DNA for the CDR3 is TGTGCCACCAGTGACCCCTCTCAGGGGGAGACCCAGTACTTC. Its protein is CATSDPSQGETQYF.